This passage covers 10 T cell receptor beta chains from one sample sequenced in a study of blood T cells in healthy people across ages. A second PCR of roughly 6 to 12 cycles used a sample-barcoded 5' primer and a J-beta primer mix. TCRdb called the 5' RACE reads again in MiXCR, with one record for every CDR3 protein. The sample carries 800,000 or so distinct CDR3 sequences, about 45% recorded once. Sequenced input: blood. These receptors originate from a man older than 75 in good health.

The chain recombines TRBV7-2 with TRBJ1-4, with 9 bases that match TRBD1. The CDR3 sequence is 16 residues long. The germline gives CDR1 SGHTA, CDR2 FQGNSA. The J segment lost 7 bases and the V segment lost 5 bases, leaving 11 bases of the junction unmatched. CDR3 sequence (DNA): TGTGCCAGCAGCCCGAACCTCTTGGGACAGGGTGAAAAACTGTTTTTT. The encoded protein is CASSPNLLGQGEKLFF.

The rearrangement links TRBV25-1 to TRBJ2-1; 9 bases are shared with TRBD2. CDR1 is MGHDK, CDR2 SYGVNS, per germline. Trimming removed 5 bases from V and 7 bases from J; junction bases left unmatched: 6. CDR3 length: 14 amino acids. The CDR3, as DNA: TGTGCCAGCAGTATAGCGGGAGTTCTAAATGAGCAGTTCTTC. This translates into CASSIAGVLNEQFF.

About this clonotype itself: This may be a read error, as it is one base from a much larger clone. The CDR3 sequence is CTSSKAGGPLEQYF. The CDR3 nucleotides read TGTACCAGCAGCAAAGCGGGAGGGCCGCTCGAGCAGTACTTC. The gene calls are TRBV7-2 and TRBJ2-4; 10 nucleotides agree with TRBD2. The assigned J gene may be wrong: the sequence end matches TRBJ2-7 better. The CDR3 covers 14 residues. Germline V gene sequence: CDR1 SGHTA, CDR2 FQGNSA.

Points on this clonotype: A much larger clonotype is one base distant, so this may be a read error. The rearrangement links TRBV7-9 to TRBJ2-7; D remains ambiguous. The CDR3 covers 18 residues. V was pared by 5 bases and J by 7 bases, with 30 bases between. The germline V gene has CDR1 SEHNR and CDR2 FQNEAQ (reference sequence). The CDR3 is CASSGNGRSLSSYNEQYF. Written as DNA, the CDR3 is TGTGCCAGCAGCGGCAATGGCAGGTCCTTGTCCTCCTACAATGAGCAGTACTTC.

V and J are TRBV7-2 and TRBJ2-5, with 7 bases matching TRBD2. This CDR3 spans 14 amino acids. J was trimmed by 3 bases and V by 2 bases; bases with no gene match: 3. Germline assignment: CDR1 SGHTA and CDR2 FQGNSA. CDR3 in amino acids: CASSLQRGEETQYF. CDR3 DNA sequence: TGTGCCAGCAGCTTACAGCGGGGCGAAGAGACCCAGTACTTC.

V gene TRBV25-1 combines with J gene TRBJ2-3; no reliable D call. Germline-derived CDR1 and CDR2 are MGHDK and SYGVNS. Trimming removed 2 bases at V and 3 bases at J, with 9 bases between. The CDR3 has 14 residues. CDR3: CASSEHMDTDTQYF. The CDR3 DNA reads TGTGCCAGCAGTGAACATATGGATACAGATACGCAGTATTTT.

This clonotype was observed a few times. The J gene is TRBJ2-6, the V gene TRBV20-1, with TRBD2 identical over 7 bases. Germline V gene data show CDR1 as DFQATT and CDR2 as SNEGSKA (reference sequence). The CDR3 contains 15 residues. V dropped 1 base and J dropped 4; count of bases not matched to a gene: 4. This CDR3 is CSARVSGGGANVLTF. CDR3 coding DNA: TGCAGTGCTAGAGTCTCGGGAGGAGGGGCCAACGTCCTGACTTTC.

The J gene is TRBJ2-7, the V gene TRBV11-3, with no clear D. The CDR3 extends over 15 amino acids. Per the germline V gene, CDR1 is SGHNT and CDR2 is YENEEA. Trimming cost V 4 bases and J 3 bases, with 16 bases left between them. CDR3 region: CASSSQQSSGYEQYF. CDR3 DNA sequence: TGTGCCAGCAGCTCCCAACAGTCCTCTGGCTACGAGCAGTACTTC.

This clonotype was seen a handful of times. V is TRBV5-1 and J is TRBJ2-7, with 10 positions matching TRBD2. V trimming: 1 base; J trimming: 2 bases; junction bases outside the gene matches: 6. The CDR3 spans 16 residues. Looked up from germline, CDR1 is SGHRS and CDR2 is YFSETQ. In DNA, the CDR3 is TGCGCCAGCAGCTTGCTGGCTAGCGGGAGTCCCTACGAGCAGTACTTC. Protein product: CASSLLASGSPYEQYF.

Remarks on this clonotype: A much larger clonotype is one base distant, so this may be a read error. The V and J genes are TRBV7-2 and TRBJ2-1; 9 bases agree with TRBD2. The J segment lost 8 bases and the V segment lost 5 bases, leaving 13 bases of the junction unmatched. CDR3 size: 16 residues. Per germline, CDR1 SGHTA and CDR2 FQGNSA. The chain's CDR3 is CASSPWAGGSYDEQFF. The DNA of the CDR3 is TGTGCCAGCAGCCCCTGGGCGGGAGGGTCGTACGATGAGCAGTTCTTC.